A single sample is the source of the 17 T cell receptor beta chains below, sequenced in a study of shared clonotypes between healthy human individuals. Repertoires were generated with immunoSEQ multiplex PCR, while TCRdb's copy carries only in-frame clones and drops some. The sample has some 95,000 clones, 60% to 75% seen once. Material: memory CD8+ T cells sorted from blood. Described subset: CD45RO+ cells pooled with CCR7-negative TemRA cells. The receptors were sampled from a man aged 25-45 years in good health.

This sequence joins TRBV7-8 and TRBJ2-1; D not certain. CDR3 length equals 13 residues. Germline-derived CDR1 and CDR2 are SGHVS and FQNEAQ. V gave up 1 base and J gave up 5 bases, with 6 bases separating them. CDR3 protein: CASSLGTHNEQFF. The CDR3 nucleotides read TGTGCCAGCAGCTTAGGTACTCACAATGAGCAGTTCTTC.

The chain is built from TRBV25-1 and TRBJ2-2; D is unclear. The germline V gene has CDR1 MGHDK and CDR2 SYGVNS. V was clipped by 9 bases and J by 3 bases, with 11 bases between them. This CDR3 spans 13 amino acids. The CDR3 nucleotides are TGTGCCAGTAGAATTAGGGACACCGGGGAGCTGTTTTTT. Translated: CASRIRDTGELFF.

The CDR3 DNA is TGTGCCAGCAGCACCGGGACTAGCGGATACTACGAGCAGTACTTC. Its translation: CASSTGTSGYYEQYF. The chain is built from TRBV7-9 and TRBJ2-7; 11 bases are a match to TRBD2. V was clipped by 5 bases and J by 3 bases; unmatched bases: 6. This CDR3 is built from 15 residues. Germline assignment: CDR1 SEHNR and CDR2 FQNEAQ (reference sequence).

CDR3 amino acids: CSVVGLAGPGETQYF. The CDR3 nucleotides read TGCAGCGTTGTGGGGTTAGCGGGACCCGGAGAGACCCAGTACTTC. This chain uses TRBV29-1 with TRBJ2-5, with 8 nucleotides matching TRBD2. Per germline, CDR1 SQVTM and CDR2 ANQGSEA. This CDR3 comprises 15 residues. Germline trimming cut 4 bases from V and 4 bases from J; bases unmatched to any gene: 11.

This clone has only one observation. This chain uses TRBV15 with TRBJ1-1; the D is unclear. Deletions cut 1 base from V and 8 bases from J, with 14 bases between. Germline CDR1 and CDR2: LNHNV and YYDKDF (reference sequence). This CDR3 has 14 residues. The CDR3 loop is CATSRGAPGAEAFF. DNA for the CDR3: TGTGCCACCAGCAGAGGAGCCCCGGGCGCGGAAGCTTTCTTT.

J is TRBJ2-7 and V is TRBV29-1, with D possibly being TRBD1 or TRBD2 (5 bases each). Trimming shortened V by 6 bases and J by 0 bases, and 6 bases separated the two germline ends. There are 11 residues in the CDR3. The V gene's germline CDR1 is SQVTM and CDR2 ANQGSEA. The CDR3 protein is CSVGTSYEQYF. The DNA of the CDR3 is TGCAGCGTCGGGACCTCCTACGAGCAGTACTTC.

This clone occurred a few times. The V and J genes are TRBV5-4 and TRBJ2-5; D not certain. CDR3 size: 14 residues. Trimming shortened V by 1 base and J by 2 bases, and 9 bases separated the two germline ends. CDR1 and CDR2 from the germline V gene are SGHNT and YYREEE (reference sequence). CDR3 bases: TGTGCCAGCAGCTTGCCGGCAGAGCAAGAGACCCAGTACTTC. Its protein product is CASSLPAEQETQYF.

This clone was recorded only once. V gene TRBV6-6 combines with J gene TRBJ1-1; D remains ambiguous. Germline CDR1 MNHNY, CDR2 SVGAGI (reference sequence). Deletions cut 0 bases from V and 1 base from J, with 9 bases between. The CDR3 contains 15 residues. CDR3 coding DNA: TGTGCCAGCAGTTACTCGGAAGGACCGAACACTGAAGCTTTCTTT. Translating it yields CASSYSEGPNTEAFF.

The V gene is TRBV19, the J gene TRBJ2-3; D possibly corresponds to TRBD1 (6 bases). Germline-derived CDR1 and CDR2 are LNHDA and SQIVND (reference sequence). The CDR3 totals 13 residues. Trimming stripped 9 bases from V and 3 bases from J, with 13 bases between. The CDR3 sequence: CASAGTHTDTQYF. In DNA form, the CDR3 reads TGTGCCAGCGCCGGGACACATACAGATACGCAGTATTTT.

Comment on this clone: Within the sample, other DNA sequences also encode this same CDR3. The CDR3 spells CASSLTLSSYNEQFF. The CDR3 DNA reads TGTGCCAGCAGTCTGACTTTAAGCTCCTACAATGAGCAGTTCTTC. This chain joins TRBV27 and TRBJ2-1; D uncertain. The CDR3 is 15 residues long. Germline CDR1 and CDR2: MNHEY and SMNVEV (reference sequence). Trimming left V 5 bases short and J 0 bases short, with 11 bases between.

The rearrangement links TRBV11-2 to TRBJ2-5, with a weak D call TRBD2 (6 bases). Per germline, CDR1 SGHAT and CDR2 FQNNGV. This CDR3 region has 15 residues. Trimming removed 4 bases from V and 1 base from J, with 13 bases in between. The CDR3 reads CASSWGERSQETQYF. The CDR3 DNA is TGTGCCAGCAGCTGGGGGGAGCGGTCCCAAGAGACCCAGTACTTC.

This chain joins TRBV19 and TRBJ2-6; TRBD2 matches at 12 bases. CDR1 LNHDA and CDR2 SQIVND come from the germline V gene (reference sequence). V was pared by 3 bases and J by 0 bases, with 15 bases of the junction left unmatched. This CDR3 has 22 amino acids. Here the CDR3 reads CASSIQGGAASGRASGANVLTF. The CDR3, as DNA: TGTGCCAGTAGTATCCAGGGCGGTGCGGCTAGCGGGAGGGCCTCTGGGGCCAACGTCCTGACTTTC.

The gene calls are TRBV19 and TRBJ1-1; maybe TRBD1 (5 bases). The germline V and J ends were trimmed by 6 bases and 0 bases, with 17 bases remaining between them. The CDR3 has 16 amino acids. Germline V CDR1 and CDR2: LNHDA, SQIVND (reference sequence). CDR3 DNA: TGTGCCAGTAGGAATCTCGACAGCCCAATGAACACTGAAGCTTTCTTT. Protein product: CASRNLDSPMNTEAFF.

The rearrangement links TRBV28 to TRBJ2-7; no definite D call. Germline values: CDR1 MDHEN, CDR2 SYDVKM. V was clipped by 4 bases and J by 0 bases, with 4 bases between them. The CDR3 loop spans 12 amino acids. CDR3 DNA sequence: TGTGCCAGCAGTTACATCTCCTACGAGCAGTACTTC. It codes for CASSYISYEQYF.

The sample holds a few counts of this clone. Other DNA sequences in this specimen translate into the identical CDR3. CDR3 DNA: TGTGCCAGCAGCTTATATGGGTACGAGCAGTACTTC. This translates into CASSLYGYEQYF. The chain is built from TRBV7-9 and TRBJ2-7; D not resolved. CDR3 length: 12 amino acids. CDR1 SEHNR and CDR2 FQNEAQ come from the germline V gene (reference sequence). V was clipped by 2 bases and J by 4 bases, with 6 bases between them. Complete variable domain (other parts from reference TRBV7-9 and TRBJ2-7): DTGVSQNPRHKITKRGQNVTFRCDPISEHNRLYWYRQTLGQGPEFLTYFQNEAQLEKSRLLSDRFSAERPKGSFSTLEIQRTEQGDSAMYLCASSLYGYEQYFGPGTRLTVT.

Worth noting for this clone: The sample has other DNA sequences that encode this CDR3 too. The V gene is TRBV7-9, the J gene TRBJ2-1; no clear D gene. Germline values: CDR1 SEHNR, CDR2 FQNEAQ (reference sequence). The CDR3 is made up of 12 amino acids. V lost 3 bases to trimming and J lost 3 bases, with 3 bases between them. CDR3: CASSLDYNEQFF. Here the CDR3 DNA reads TGTGCCAGCAGCTTGGACTACAATGAGCAGTTCTTC.

The chain carries TRBV25-1 and TRBJ2-7; 12 bases map to TRBD2. The CDR3 has 15 residues. Germline lookup yields CDR1 MGHDK and CDR2 SYGVNS. Trimming removed 1 base from V and 7 bases from J; junction bases left unmatched: 5. The CDR3 is CASSESGTSGLEQYF. In DNA, the CDR3 is TGTGCCAGCAGTGAATCCGGGACTAGCGGGCTTGAGCAGTACTTC.